This T cell receptor beta chain was retrieved from a study of response to subunit inactivated influenza vaccine. Study findings and constraints: A suggestion made by the authors is that each seasonal influenza vaccination recruits few new T cells.

Each CDR3 protein is one row after TCRdb ran MiXCR on the RT-PCR reads. The sample contains 710,000 or so distinct CDR3 sequences, about 15% of which appear only once. This clonotype was recorded a few times. Its specificity is unknown. This receptor was identified in a man aged 50 to 59 who received an inactivated influenza vaccine. This sample comprised PBMCs from blood, obtained 11 to 12 days after vaccination.

This chain's CDR3 is CASSLGSGKVDEQFF. CDR3 nucleotides: TGCGCCAGCAGCTTGGGGTCAGGGAAAGTTGATGAGCAGTTCTTC. The chain carries TRBV5-1 and TRBJ2-1, with a weak D call TRBD1 (5 bases). Trimming removed 0 bases at V and 8 bases at J, with 15 bases between. The CDR3 is 15 amino acids. Germline V gene data show CDR1 as SGHRS and CDR2 as YFSETQ.